Following are 10 T cell receptor beta chains from one sample sequenced in a study of OX40 agonist ivuxolimab in advanced cancers. Repertoires were generated with immunoSEQ multiplex PCR, while TCRdb's copy carries only in-frame clones and drops some. Among roughly 60,000 clones, around 89% were seen once, and the ten largest hold 14%. The sample consisted of CD4+ or CD8+ T cells sorted from blood, taken in a trial of the OX40 agonist ivuxolimab. The receptors were gathered from an adult with an advanced solid tumor such as melanoma, head and neck, liver or kidney cancer.

This rearrangement joins TRBV27 to TRBJ2-1; unclear D gene. Germline V CDR1 and CDR2: MNHEY, SMNVEV (reference sequence). The CDR3 sequence is 11 residues long. The ends were cut back, 6 bases at V and 7 bases at J, with 7 bases in the middle. The CDR3 DNA is TGTGCCAGCAGGAATGGGAATGAGCAGTTCTTC. Translated, it gives CASRNGNEQFF.

The chain recombines TRBV4-2 with TRBJ2-7, with D perhaps assigned TRBD1 or TRBD2 (5 bases each). Looked up from germline, CDR1 is LGHNA and CDR2 is YNFKEQ. V lost 2 bases, J lost 5 bases, and 25 bases lay in between. This CDR3 spans 18 amino acids. The CDR3 protein is CASSQLVATDKRGDEQYF. In DNA, the CDR3 is TGTGCCAGCAGCCAACTTGTGGCGACTGACAAGAGAGGGGACGAGCAGTACTTC.

The chain has TRBV28 and TRBJ1-5; D uncertain. V was cut by 7 bases and J by 9 bases, with 13 bases left in between. Germline V gene sequence: CDR1 MDHEN, CDR2 SYDVKM. This CDR3 has 12 amino acids. The CDR3 loop is CASTSPRGPQHF. In nucleotides, the CDR3 is TGTGCCAGCACCTCCCCGCGGGGGCCCCAGCATTTT.

The V call is TRBV19, the J call TRBJ2-1; D not certain. Trimming cost V 9 bases and J 8 bases, with 14 bases left between them. Germline CDR1 LNHDA, CDR2 SQIVND (reference sequence). The length of the CDR3 is 12 residues. The CDR3 DNA is TGTGCCAGCGGGTTCTCTGTCTATGAGCAGTTCTTC. It codes for CASGFSVYEQFF.

The CDR3: CATSRGPGLAGYPSEQYF. DNA for the CDR3: TGTGCCACCAGCAGAGGTCCGGGACTAGCGGGATATCCTTCCGAGCAGTACTTC. V and J are TRBV15 and TRBJ2-7; TRBD2 matches 13 bases. The CDR3 is 18 amino acids. Germline loops: CDR1 LNHNV, CDR2 YYDKDF (reference sequence). Trimming removed 1 base from V and 6 bases from J; junction bases left unmatched: 12.

The chain recombines TRBV13 with TRBJ1-1; 7 nucleotides line up with TRBD1. V was pared by 4 bases and J by 7 bases, with 6 bases of the junction left unmatched. CDR1 and CDR2 (germline): PRHDT, FYEKMQ (reference sequence). The CDR3 is 13 amino acids. The CDR3 reads CASSSGTVNEAFF. CDR3 in DNA: TGTGCCAGCAGCTCAGGGACAGTTAATGAAGCTTTCTTT.

V and J are TRBV29-1 and TRBJ2-7, with 13 bases matching TRBD2. V gave up 6 bases and J gave up 3 bases; unmatched junction bases: 8. Looked up from germline, CDR1 is SQVTM and CDR2 is ANQGSEA. The CDR3 length is 15 residues. In DNA form, the CDR3 reads TGCAGCGTAAACGGACTAGCGGGGGAACACTACGAGCAGTACTTC. It translates to CSVNGLAGEHYEQYF.

The V call is TRBV19, the J call TRBJ2-3; D unclear. The CDR3 contains 15 residues. V was clipped by 0 bases and J by 2 bases, with 9 bases between them. Germline-derived CDR1 and CDR2 are LNHDA and SQIVND (reference sequence). CDR3 loop: CASSIDPSTTDTQYF. DNA for the CDR3: TGTGCCAGTAGTATAGACCCGAGTACCACAGATACGCAGTATTTT.

The table lists this clone with a few counts. This sequence joins TRBV2 and TRBJ2-1, with D perhaps matching TRBD2 (5 bases). This CDR3 comprises 14 residues. V lost 4 bases to trimming and J lost 8 bases, with 15 bases between them. From germline, CDR1 is SNHLY and CDR2 FYNNEI. This CDR3 reads CASSVALAAHEQFF. The DNA for the CDR3 is TGTGCCAGCAGTGTAGCCCTAGCCGCCCATGAGCAGTTCTTC.

The V and J genes are TRBV27 and TRBJ2-7; no reliable D call. CDR3 length equals 13 residues. CDR1 and CDR2 (germline): MNHEY, SMNVEV (reference sequence). Deletions cut 2 bases from V and 2 bases from J, with 7 bases between. The CDR3: CASSLGETYEQYF. The CDR3 nucleotides are TGTGCCAGCAGTTTAGGGGAAACCTACGAGCAGTACTTC.